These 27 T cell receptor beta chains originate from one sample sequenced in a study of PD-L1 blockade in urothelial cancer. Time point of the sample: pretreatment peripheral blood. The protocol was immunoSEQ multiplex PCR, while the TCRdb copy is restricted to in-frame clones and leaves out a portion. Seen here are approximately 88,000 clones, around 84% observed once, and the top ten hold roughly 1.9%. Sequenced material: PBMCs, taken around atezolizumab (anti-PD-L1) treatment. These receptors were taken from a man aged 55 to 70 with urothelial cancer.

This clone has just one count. CDR3 nucleotides: TGTGCCAGCAGTCCCACCAGTGGCCAAAACAATGAGCAGTTCTTC. As protein: CASSPTSGQNNEQFF. The V and J genes are TRBV28 and TRBJ2-1; unclear D gene. Trimming took 5 bases from V and 5 from J, leaving 16 bases between them. The CDR3 has 15 amino acids. Germline CDR1 reads MDHEN; CDR2 reads SYDVKM.

In nucleotides, the CDR3 is TGCGCCAGCAGCTTTCGGGAACAGGGGGGTGATTCACCCCTCCACTTT. Its translation is CASSFREQGGDSPLHF. The V and J genes are TRBV5-1 and TRBJ1-6; 8 bases fit TRBD1. CDR1 and CDR2 from the germline V gene are SGHRS and YFSETQ. CDR3 length: 16 residues. V shed 2 bases, J shed 8 bases, and the junction held 9 bases outside the gene matches.

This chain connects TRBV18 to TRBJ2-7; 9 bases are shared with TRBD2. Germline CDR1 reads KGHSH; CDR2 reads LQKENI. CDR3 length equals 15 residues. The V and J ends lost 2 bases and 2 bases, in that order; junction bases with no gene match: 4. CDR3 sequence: CASSPSSGATYEQYF. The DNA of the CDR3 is TGTGCCAGCTCACCATCTAGCGGGGCGACCTACGAGCAGTACTTC.

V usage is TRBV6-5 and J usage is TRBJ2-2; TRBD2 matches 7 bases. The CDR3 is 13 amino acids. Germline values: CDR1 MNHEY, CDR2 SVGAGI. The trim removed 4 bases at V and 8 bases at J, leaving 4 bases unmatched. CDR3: CASSFGTTGELFF. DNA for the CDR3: TGTGCCAGCAGTTTTGGGACTACTGGGGAGCTGTTTTTT.

CDR3 region: CASSFRGTDTQYF. CDR3 coding DNA: TGTGCCAGCAGTTTCAGGGGCACAGATACGCAGTATTTT. The rearrangement links TRBV28 to TRBJ2-3, with a weak D call TRBD1 (5 bases). V lost 3 bases, J lost 1 base, and 5 bases lay in between. The CDR3 loop spans 13 amino acids. Germline loops: CDR1 MDHEN, CDR2 SYDVKM.

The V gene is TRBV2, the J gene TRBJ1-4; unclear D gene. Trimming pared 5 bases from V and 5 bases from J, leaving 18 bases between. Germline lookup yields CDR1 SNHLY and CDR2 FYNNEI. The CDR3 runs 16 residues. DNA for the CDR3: TGTGCCAGCAGTCTAAGGAAGGTTGTCGGGAATGAAAAACTGTTTTTT. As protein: CASSLRKVVGNEKLFF. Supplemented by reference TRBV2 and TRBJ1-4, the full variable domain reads EPEVTQTPSHQVTQMGQEVILRCVPISNHLYFYWYRQILGQKVEFLVSFYNNEISEKSEIFDDQFSVERPDGSNFTLKIRSTKLEDSAMYFCASSLRKVVGNEKLFFGSGTQLSVL.

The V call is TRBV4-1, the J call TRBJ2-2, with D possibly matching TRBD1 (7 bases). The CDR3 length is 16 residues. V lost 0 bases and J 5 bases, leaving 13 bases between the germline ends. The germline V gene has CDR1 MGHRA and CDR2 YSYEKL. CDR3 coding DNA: TGCGCCAGCAGCCAAGAGGAGGGGGCATTTACCGGGGAGCTGTTTTTT. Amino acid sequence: CASSQEEGAFTGELFF.

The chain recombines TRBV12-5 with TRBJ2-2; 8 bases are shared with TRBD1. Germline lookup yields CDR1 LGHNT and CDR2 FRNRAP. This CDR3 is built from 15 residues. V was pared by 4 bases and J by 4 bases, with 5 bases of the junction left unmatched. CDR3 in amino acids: CASGSGQGSTGELFF. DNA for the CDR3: TGTGCTAGTGGTTCCGGACAGGGTAGCACCGGGGAGCTGTTTTTT. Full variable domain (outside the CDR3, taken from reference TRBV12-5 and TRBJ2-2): DARVTQTPRHKVTEMGQEVTMRCQPILGHNTVFWYRQTMMQGLELLAYFRNRAPLDDSGMPKDRFSAEMPDATLATLKIQPSEPRDSAVYFCASGSGQGSTGELFFGEGSRLTVL.

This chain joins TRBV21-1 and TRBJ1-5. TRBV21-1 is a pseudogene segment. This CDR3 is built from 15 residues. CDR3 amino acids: CASSKVIGVYQPQHF. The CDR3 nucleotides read TGTGCCAGCAGCAAAGTGATCGGGGTCTATCAGCCCCAGCATTTT.

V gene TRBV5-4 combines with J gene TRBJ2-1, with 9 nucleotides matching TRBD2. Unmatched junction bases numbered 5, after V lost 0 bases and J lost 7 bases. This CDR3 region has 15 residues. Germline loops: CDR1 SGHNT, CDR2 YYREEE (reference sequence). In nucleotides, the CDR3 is TGTGCCAGCAGCTTGGAGGTAGCGGGAGCAAATGAGCAGTTCTTC. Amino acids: CASSLEVAGANEQFF. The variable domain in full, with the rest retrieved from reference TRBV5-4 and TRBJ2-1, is ETGVTQSPTHLIKTRGQQVTLRCSSQSGHNTVSWYQQALGQGPQFIFQYYREEENGRGNFPPRFSGLQFPNYSSELNVNALELDDSALYLCASSLEVAGANEQFFGPGTRLTVL.

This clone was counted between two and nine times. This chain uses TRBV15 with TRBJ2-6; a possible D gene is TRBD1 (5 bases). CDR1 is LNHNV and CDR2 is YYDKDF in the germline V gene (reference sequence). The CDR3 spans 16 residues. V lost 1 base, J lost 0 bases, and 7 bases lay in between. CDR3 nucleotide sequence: TGTGCCACCAGCAGAGGCAGGGACTCTGGGGCCAACGTCCTGACTTTC. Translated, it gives CATSRGRDSGANVLTF.

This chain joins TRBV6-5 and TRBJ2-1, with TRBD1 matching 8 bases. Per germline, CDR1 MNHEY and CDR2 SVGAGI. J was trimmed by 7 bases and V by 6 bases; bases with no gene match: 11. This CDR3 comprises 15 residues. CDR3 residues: CASRTGTGALNEQFF. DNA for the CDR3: TGTGCCAGCAGAACCGGGACAGGCGCTTTGAATGAGCAGTTCTTC.

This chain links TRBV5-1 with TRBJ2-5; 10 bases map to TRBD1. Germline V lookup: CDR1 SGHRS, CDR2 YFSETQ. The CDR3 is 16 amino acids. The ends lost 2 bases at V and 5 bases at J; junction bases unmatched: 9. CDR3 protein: CASSFGAGTGDETQYF. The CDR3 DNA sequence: TGCGCCAGCAGCTTTGGAGCGGGGACAGGGGATGAGACCCAGTACTTC. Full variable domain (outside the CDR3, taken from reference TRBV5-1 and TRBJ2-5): KAGVTQTPRYLIKTRGQQVTLSCSPISGHRSVSWYQQTPGQGLQFLFEYFSETQRNKGNFPGRFSGRQFSNSRSEMNVSTLELGDSALYLCASSFGAGTGDETQYFGPGTRLLVL.

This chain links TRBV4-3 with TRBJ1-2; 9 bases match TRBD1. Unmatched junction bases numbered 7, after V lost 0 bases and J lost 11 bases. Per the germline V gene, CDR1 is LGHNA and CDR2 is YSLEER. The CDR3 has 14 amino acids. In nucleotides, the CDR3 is TGCGCCAGCAGCCAAGATCGAACAGGGGGCAGATACACCTTC. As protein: CASSQDRTGGRYTF.

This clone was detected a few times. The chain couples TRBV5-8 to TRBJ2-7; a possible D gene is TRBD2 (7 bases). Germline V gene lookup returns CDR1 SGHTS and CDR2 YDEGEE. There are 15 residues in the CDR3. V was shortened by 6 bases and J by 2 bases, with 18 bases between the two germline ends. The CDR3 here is CASILGGAGAYEQYF. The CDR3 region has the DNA TGTGCCAGCATCCTGGGGGGGGCAGGGGCCTACGAGCAGTACTTC.

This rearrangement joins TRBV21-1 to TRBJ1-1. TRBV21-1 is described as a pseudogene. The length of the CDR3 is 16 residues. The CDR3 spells CASSNLVAGRGTEAFF. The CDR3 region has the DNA TGTGCCAGCAGCAACCTAGTGGCAGGGAGGGGCACTGAAGCTTTCTTT.

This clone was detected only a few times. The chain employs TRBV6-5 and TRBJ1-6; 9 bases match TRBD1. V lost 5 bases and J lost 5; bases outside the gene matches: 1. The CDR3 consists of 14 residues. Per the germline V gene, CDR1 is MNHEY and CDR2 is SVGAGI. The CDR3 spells CASSRDRDNSPLHF. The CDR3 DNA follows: TGTGCCAGCAGTAGGGACAGGGATAATTCACCCCTCCACTTT.

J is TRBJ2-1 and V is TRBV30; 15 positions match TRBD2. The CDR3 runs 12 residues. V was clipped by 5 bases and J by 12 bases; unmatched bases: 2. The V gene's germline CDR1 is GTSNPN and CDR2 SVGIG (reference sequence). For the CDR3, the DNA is TGTGCCTGGGGACTAGCGGGGGGGCGGCAGTTCTTC. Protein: CAWGLAGGRQFF.

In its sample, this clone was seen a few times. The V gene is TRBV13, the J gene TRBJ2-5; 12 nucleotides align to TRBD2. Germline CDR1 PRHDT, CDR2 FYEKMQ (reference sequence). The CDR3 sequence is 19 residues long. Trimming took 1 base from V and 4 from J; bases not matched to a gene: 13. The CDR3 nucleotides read TGTGCCAGCAGCTTAGCTTCCTCATTTCTAGCGGGGGGGAGAGAGACCCAGTACTTC. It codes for CASSLASSFLAGGRETQYF.

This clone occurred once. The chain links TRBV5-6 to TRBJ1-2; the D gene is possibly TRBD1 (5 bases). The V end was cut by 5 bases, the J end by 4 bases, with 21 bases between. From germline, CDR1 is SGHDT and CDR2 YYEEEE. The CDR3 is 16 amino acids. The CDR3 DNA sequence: TGTGCCAGCAGGGAAAGCCAGGGAGGATCCTTCTATGGCTACACCTTC. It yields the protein CASRESQGGSFYGYTF.

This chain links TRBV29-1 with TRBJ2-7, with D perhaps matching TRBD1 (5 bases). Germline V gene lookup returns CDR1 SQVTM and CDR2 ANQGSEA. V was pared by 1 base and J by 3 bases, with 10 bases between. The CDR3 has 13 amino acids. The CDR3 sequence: CSVEGGSGYEQYF. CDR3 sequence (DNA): TGCAGCGTTGAAGGGGGCAGTGGCTACGAGCAGTACTTC.

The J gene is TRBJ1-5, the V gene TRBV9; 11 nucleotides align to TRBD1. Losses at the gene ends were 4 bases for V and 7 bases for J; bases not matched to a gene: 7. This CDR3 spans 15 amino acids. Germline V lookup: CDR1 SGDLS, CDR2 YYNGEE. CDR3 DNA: TGTGCCAGCAGCCCCTACGGGGACAGGGGGCAGCCCCAGCATTTT. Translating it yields CASSPYGDRGQPQHF.

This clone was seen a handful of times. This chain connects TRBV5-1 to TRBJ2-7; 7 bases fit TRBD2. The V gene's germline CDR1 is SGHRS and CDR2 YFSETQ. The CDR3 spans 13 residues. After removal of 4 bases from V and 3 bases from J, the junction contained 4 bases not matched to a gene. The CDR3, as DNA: TGCGCCAGCAGCCGGGCGGGGGACTACGAGCAGTACTTC. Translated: CASSRAGDYEQYF. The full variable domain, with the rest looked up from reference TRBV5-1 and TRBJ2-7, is KAGVTQTPRYLIKTRGQQVTLSCSPISGHRSVSWYQQTPGQGLQFLFEYFSETQRNKGNFPGRFSGRQFSNSRSEMNVSTLELGDSALYLCASSRAGDYEQYFGPGTRLTVT.

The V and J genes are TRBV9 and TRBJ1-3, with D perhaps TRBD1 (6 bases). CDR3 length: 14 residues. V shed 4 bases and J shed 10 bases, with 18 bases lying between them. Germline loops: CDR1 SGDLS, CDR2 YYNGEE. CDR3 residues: CASSRTTGSRTIYF. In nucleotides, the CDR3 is TGTGCCAGCAGCCGAACGACAGGAAGTAGAACCATATATTTT.

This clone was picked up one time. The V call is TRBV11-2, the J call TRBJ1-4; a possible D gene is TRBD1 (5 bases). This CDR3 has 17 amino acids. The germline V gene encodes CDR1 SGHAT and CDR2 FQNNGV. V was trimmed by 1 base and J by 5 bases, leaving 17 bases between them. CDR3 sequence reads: CASSLVHGTDANEKLFF. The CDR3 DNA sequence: TGTGCCAGCAGCTTAGTACACGGGACTGACGCGAATGAAAAACTGTTTTTT. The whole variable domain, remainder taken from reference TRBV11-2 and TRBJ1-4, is EAGVAQSPRYKIIEKRQSVAFWCNPISGHATLYWYQQILGQGPKLLIQFQNNGVVDDSQLPKDRFSAERLKGVDSTLKIQPAKLEDSAVYLCASSLVHGTDANEKLFFGSGTQLSVL.

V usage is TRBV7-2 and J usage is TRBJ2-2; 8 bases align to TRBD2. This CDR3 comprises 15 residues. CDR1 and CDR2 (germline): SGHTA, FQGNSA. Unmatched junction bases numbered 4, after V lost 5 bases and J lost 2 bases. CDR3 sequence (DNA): TGTGCCAGCAGCACCGCGGGGGGTAACACCGGGGAGCTGTTTTTT. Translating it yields CASSTAGGNTGELFF.

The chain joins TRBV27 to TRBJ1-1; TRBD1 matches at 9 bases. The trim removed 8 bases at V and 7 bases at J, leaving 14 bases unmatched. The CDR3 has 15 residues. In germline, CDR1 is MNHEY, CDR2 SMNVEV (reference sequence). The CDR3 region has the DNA TGTGCCAGCCGCTCTGTGGGACAGGGCCTATATGAAGCTTTCTTT. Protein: CASRSVGQGLYEAFF.